This T cell receptor (beta chain) was sequenced in a study of T cell changes during pregnancy in multiple sclerosis. TCRdb's table, derived via immunoSEQ multiplex PCR, lists solely in-frame clones and lacks some. The data show 95,000 to 150,000 clones, with about 94% seen just once and approximately 5.8% held by the top ten. The TCR was taken from a female donor with multiple sclerosis, enrolled in a pregnancy study. Sequenced material: peripheral blood, taken before pregnancy.

The CDR3 DNA sequence: TGTGCCAGCAGTGAATTGCGGGGCGCTGAGGGCAATCAGCCCCAGCATTTT. It is translated as CASSELRGAEGNQPQHF. V and J are TRBV6-1 and TRBJ1-5; TRBD1 is a possible D gene (5 bases). Looked up from germline, CDR1 is MNHNS and CDR2 is SASEGT. The V end was cut by 2 bases, the J end by 2 bases, with 16 bases between. The CDR3 totals 17 residues.